Below are 26 T cell receptor beta chains sequenced from a single sample in a study of diagnostic markers for celiac disease. TCRdb reprocessed the reads and stores each CDR3 protein as one record, lacking DNA. The table lists 750 to 850 distinct CDR3 sequences. The sequenced sample consisted of either unsorted cells or a sorted T cell fraction (not recorded which). The receptors come from a human donor. This table probably holds off-target reads from a library built for another chain.

This clonotype is classed as medium-sized by frequency. The chain uses TRBV10-3 and TRBJ2-7. Germline V gene lookup returns CDR1 ENHRY and CDR2 SYGVKD. This CDR3 has 12 amino acids. The CDR3 sequence: CAIGFSSYEQYF.

The CDR3 spells CAIRGRVTKREGLYEQFF. The chain links TRBV10-3 to TRBJ2-1; TCRdb reports TRBD2, a call that lacks DNA to check it against. This CDR3 is built from 18 residues. CDR1 is ENHRY, CDR2 SYGVKD, per germline.

According to its frequency, this clonotype is medium-sized (0.01 to 0.1%). V and J are TRBV10-3 and TRBJ2-2. CDR3 length: 14 residues. CDR1 and CDR2 (germline): ENHRY, SYGVKD. The CDR3 spells CAISEGIPSGELFF.

The chain combines TRBV12-3 or TRBV12-4 with TRBJ1-1; TCRdb's D gene call, TRBD1, goes unchecked for lack of DNA. The CDR3 is 15 amino acids. CDR3 loop: CASSLGQGLNTEAFF.

This clonotype ranks as hyperexpanded (1% or more) in terms of frequency. The chain carries TRBV7-9 and TRBJ1-2; checking the TCRdb D call of TRBD1 is not possible without DNA. The CDR3 totals 14 residues. CDR1 and CDR2 (germline): SEHNR, FQNEAQ (reference sequence). This chain's CDR3 is CASSLGQGAFGYTF.

The V and J genes are TRBV5-1 and TRBJ1-2; absent DNA, TCRdb's TRBD1 call cannot be checked. The CDR3 has 14 residues. The germline V gene encodes CDR1 SGHRS and CDR2 YFSETQ. CDR3 residues: CASSLERTGVGYTF. The variable domain in full, with the rest retrieved from reference TRBV5-1 and TRBJ1-2, is KAGVTQTPRYLIKTRGQQVTLSCSPISGHRSVSWYQQTPGQGLQFLFEYFSETQRNKGNFPGRFSGRQFSNSRSEMNVSTLELGDSALYLCASSLERTGVGYTFGSGTRLTVV.

V gene TRBV4-2 combines with J gene TRBJ1-4; the TRBD1 assignment by TCRdb is unverifiable without DNA. CDR1 and CDR2 from the germline V gene are LGHNA and YNFKEQ. This CDR3 has 15 amino acids. The CDR3 is CASSQDQEGDEKLFF.

According to its frequency, this clonotype is medium-sized. The V call is TRBV5-1, the J call TRBJ2-5; the D call of TRBD2 rests on TCRdb alone, since no DNA is present to check it. CDR1 SGHRS and CDR2 YFSETQ come from the germline V gene. CDR3 length: 12 amino acids. CDR3: CASQGGSETQYF.

The J gene is TRBJ2-3, the V gene TRBV20-1; TCRdb outputs TRBD2, but without DNA this stays unchecked. The CDR3 has 18 residues. Germline values: CDR1 DFQATT, CDR2 SNEGSKA (reference sequence). The CDR3 here is CSAREGTSGLLSTDTQYF.

V gene TRBV5-1 combines with J gene TRBJ2-3; the TCRdb call, TRBD2, lacks DNA for checking. The CDR3 is 15 amino acids. Germline-derived CDR1 and CDR2 are SGHRS and YFSETQ. The CDR3 region is CASSFSGGAADTQYF.

The chain carries TRBV11-2 and TRBJ1-4; TCRdb indicates TRBD1, and absent DNA this call remains unverified. Germline CDR1 and CDR2: SGHAT and FQNNGV. The length of the CDR3 is 14 residues. The CDR3 is CASSPRGLGEKLFF. Full variable domain (remainder filled in from reference TRBV11-2 and TRBJ1-4): EAGVAQSPRYKIIEKRQSVAFWCNPISGHATLYWYQQILGQGPKLLIQFQNNGVVDDSQLPKDRFSAERLKGVDSTLKIQPAKLEDSAVYLCASSPRGLGEKLFFGSGTQLSVL.

This clonotype is classed as medium-sized by frequency. This sequence joins TRBV9 and TRBJ1-2; TCRdb's D gene call, TRBD1, goes unchecked for lack of DNA. From germline, CDR1 is SGDLS and CDR2 YYNGEE. This CDR3 is built from 14 residues. CDR3 residues: CASSATRTDYGYTF.

V usage is TRBV6-2 or TRBV6-3 and J usage is TRBJ2-3. Germline CDR1 is MNHEY and CDR2 is SVGEGT. The CDR3 length is 14 residues. The CDR3 spells CASSHGTGTDTQYF.

The chain employs TRBV5-1 and TRBJ2-5; TCRdb lists TRBD1, though no DNA is available to test this call. The CDR3 runs 16 residues. The germline CDR1 and CDR2 sequences are SGHRS and YFSETQ. This CDR3 reads CASSLDRDIPQETQYF.

The V gene is TRBV5-1, the J gene TRBJ2-2. The CDR3 covers 13 residues. Germline CDR1 reads SGHRS; CDR2 reads YFSETQ. The CDR3 sequence: CASSPSNTGELFF. The full variable domain, its missing parts supplied by reference TRBV5-1 and TRBJ2-2, is KAGVTQTPRYLIKTRGQQVTLSCSPISGHRSVSWYQQTPGQGLQFLFEYFSETQRNKGNFPGRFSGRQFSNSRSEMNVSTLELGDSALYLCASSPSNTGELFFGEGSRLTVL.

The chain carries TRBV12-3 or TRBV12-4 and TRBJ1-2; TCRdb outputs TRBD1, but without DNA this stays unchecked. The length of the CDR3 is 14 residues. The CDR3 loop is CASSPQTGGDGYTF.

The chain recombines TRBV5-1 with TRBJ2-3; the TCRdb call, TRBD1, lacks DNA for checking. This CDR3 comprises 16 residues. Germline lookup yields CDR1 SGHRS and CDR2 YFSETQ. The CDR3 loop is CASSLMSGVRTDTQYF.

The gene calls are TRBV7-9 and TRBJ2-7; the D gene TCRdb calls, TRBD1, cannot be checked with no DNA. The CDR3 covers 12 residues. CDR1 and CDR2 (germline): SEHNR, FQNEAQ (reference sequence). CDR3 protein: CASSPTGYEQYF.

Its frequency marks this clonotype as medium-sized. The chain couples TRBV7-9 to TRBJ1-1. Germline assignment: CDR1 SEHNR and CDR2 FQNEAQ (reference sequence). This CDR3 contains 16 residues. The CDR3 spells CASSLPKGRRKTEAFF.

This clonotype registers large by frequency. The chain joins TRBV20-1 to TRBJ2-1; TCRdb designates TRBD2, a call that cannot be tested without DNA. There are 15 residues in the CDR3. Germline values: CDR1 DFQATT, CDR2 SNEGSKA (reference sequence). CDR3 protein: CSARSGTGPYNEQFF.

The chain carries TRBV20-1 and TRBJ2-7; TCRdb returns TRBD1, unconfirmable since there is no DNA. This CDR3 contains 13 residues. Germline V gene sequence: CDR1 DFQATT, CDR2 SNEGSKA (reference sequence). The CDR3 loop reads CSAPAQGGYEQYF.

This clonotype is called medium-sized based on its frequency. The chain uses TRBV4-1 and TRBJ2-6; with no DNA, the TCRdb D assignment of TRBD1 cannot be verified. The CDR3 sequence is 17 residues long. Germline V lookup: CDR1 MGHRA, CDR2 YSYEKL. The CDR3 loop reads CASSQVQGAPGANVLTF.

J is TRBJ2-3 and V is TRBV4-2; TCRdb proposes TRBD2, but this gene call is untestable without DNA. Germline V gene sequence: CDR1 LGHNA, CDR2 YNFKEQ. This CDR3 comprises 13 residues. CDR3 amino acids: CASSRALSDTQYF.

The chain employs TRBV20-1 and TRBJ2-5; TCRdb reports TRBD2, a call that lacks DNA to check it against. The CDR3 is 13 amino acids. The V gene's germline CDR1 is DFQATT and CDR2 SNEGSKA (reference sequence). CDR3 region: CSARAEGGETQYF.

Its frequency marks this clonotype as hyperexpanded. V and J are TRBV15 and TRBJ2-3; TCRdb's D call of TRBD2 is untestable without DNA. The germline V gene has CDR1 LNHNV and CDR2 YYDKDF (reference sequence). This CDR3 has 16 amino acids. The CDR3 is CATSGLRGRDTDTQYF.

This clonotype is hyperexpanded by frequency. J is TRBJ1-2 and V is TRBV7-9. Looked up from germline, CDR1 is SEHNR and CDR2 is FQNEAQ (reference sequence). This CDR3 comprises 11 residues. The CDR3 sequence is CASSSGYGYTF. Combining the CDR3 with reference TRBV7-9 and TRBJ1-2 gives the whole variable domain DTGVSQNPRHKITKRGQNVTFRCDPISEHNRLYWYRQTLGQGPEFLTYFQNEAQLEKSRLLSDRFSAERPKGSFSTLEIQRTEQGDSAMYLCASSSGYGYTFGSGTRLTVV.